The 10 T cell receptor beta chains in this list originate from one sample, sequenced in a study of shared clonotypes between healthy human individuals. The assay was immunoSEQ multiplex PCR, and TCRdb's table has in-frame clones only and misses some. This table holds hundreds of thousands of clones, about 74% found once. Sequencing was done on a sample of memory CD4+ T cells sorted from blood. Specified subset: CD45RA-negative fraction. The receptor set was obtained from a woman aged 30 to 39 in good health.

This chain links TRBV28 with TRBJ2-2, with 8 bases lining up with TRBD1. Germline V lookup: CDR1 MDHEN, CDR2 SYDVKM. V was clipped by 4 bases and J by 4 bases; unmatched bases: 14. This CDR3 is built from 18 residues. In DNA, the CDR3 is TGTGCCAGCAGTTCGGGATCCTGGACAGGGCGACCCACCGGGGAGCTGTTTTTT. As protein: CASSSGSWTGRPTGELFF.

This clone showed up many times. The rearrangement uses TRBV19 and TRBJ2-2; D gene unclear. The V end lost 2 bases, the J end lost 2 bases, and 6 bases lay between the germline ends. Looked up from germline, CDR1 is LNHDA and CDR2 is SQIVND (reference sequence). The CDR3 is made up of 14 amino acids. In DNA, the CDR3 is TGTGCCAGTAGTATAACAGCAAACACCGGGGAGCTGTTTTTT. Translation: CASSITANTGELFF.

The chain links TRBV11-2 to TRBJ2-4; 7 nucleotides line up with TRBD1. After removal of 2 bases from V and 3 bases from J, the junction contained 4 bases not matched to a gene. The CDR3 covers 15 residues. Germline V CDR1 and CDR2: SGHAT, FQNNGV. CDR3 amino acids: CASSLRGQLKNIQYF. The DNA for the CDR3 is TGTGCCAGCAGCTTACGGGGACAGCTCAAAAACATTCAGTACTTC.

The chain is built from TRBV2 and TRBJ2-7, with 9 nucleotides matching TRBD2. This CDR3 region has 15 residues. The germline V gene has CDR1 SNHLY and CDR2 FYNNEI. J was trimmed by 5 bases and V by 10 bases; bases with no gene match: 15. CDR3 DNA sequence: TGTGCCACCCTGGGGGGCGGGAGGGGCACGAACGAGCAGTACTTC. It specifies CATLGGGRGTNEQYF. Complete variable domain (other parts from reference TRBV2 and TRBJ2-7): EPEVTQTPSHQVTQMGQEVILRCVPISNHLYFYWYRQILGQKVEFLVSFYNNEISEKSEIFDDQFSVERPDGSNFTLKIRSTKLEDSAMYFCATLGGGRGTNEQYFGPGTRLTVT.

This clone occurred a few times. The CDR3 spells CASSLIRDNEQFF. CDR3 coding DNA: TGTGCCAGCAGCTTGATCAGGGACAATGAGCAGTTCTTC. The rearrangement joins TRBV7-9 to TRBJ2-1, with D maybe TRBD1 (5 bases). The V and J ends lost 3 bases and 5 bases respectively, with 8 bases between them. This CDR3 has 13 residues. Germline V gene data show CDR1 as SEHNR and CDR2 as FQNEAQ (reference sequence).

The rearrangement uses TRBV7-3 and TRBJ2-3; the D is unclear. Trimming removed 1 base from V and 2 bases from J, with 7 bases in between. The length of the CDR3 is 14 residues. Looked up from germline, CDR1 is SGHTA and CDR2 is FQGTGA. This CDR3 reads CASSLRPDTDTQYF. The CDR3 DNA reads TGTGCCAGCAGCTTAAGGCCAGACACAGATACGCAGTATTTT.

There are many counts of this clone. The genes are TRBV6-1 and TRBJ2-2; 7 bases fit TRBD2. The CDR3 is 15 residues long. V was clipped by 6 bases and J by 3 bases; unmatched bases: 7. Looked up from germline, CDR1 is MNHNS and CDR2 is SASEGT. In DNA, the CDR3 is TGTGCCAGCAGACCTGGGACTACCTACACCGGGGAGCTGTTTTTT. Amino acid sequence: CASRPGTTYTGELFF.

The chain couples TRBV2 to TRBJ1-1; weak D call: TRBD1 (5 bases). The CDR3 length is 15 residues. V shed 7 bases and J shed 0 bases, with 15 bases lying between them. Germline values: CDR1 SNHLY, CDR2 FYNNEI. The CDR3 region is CASKYLGTVNTEAFF. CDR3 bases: TGTGCCAGCAAATACCTCGGGACGGTGAACACTGAAGCTTTCTTT.

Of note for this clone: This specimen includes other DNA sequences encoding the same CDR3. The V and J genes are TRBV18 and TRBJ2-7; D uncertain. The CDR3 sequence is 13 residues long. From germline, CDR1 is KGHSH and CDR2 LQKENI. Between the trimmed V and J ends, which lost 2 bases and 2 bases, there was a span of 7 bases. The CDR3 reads CASSPDGAYEQYF. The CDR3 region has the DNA TGTGCCAGCTCACCAGACGGAGCCTACGAGCAGTACTTC. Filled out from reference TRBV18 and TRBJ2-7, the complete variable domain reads NAGVMQNPRHLVRRRGQEARLRCSPMKGHSHVYWYRQLPEEGLKFMVYLQKENIIDESGMPKERFSAEFPKEGPSILRIQQVVRGDSAAYFCASSPDGAYEQYFGPGTRLTVT.

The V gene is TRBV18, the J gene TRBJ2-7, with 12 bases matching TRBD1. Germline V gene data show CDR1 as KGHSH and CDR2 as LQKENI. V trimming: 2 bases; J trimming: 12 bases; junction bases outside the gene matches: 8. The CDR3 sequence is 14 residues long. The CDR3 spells CASSPRSGQGAVYF. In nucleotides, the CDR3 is TGTGCCAGCTCACCAAGGTCGGGACAGGGGGCGGTGTACTTC.